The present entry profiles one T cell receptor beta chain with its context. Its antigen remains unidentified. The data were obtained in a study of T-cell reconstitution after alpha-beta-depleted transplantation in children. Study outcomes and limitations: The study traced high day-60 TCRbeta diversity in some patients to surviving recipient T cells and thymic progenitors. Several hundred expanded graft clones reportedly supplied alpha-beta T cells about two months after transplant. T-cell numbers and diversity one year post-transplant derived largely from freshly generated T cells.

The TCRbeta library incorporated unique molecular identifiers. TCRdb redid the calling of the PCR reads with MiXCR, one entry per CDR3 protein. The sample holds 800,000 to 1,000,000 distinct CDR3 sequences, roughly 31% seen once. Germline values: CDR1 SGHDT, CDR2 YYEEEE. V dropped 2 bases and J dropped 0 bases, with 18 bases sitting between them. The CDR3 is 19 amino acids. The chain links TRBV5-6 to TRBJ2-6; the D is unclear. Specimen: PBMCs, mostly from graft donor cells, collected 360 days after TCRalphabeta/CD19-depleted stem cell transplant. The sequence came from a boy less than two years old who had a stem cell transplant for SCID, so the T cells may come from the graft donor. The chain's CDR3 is CASSLYGDLPSSGANVLTF. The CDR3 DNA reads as TGTGCCAGCAGCTTATACGGAGACCTACCGAGCTCTGGGGCCAACGTCCTGACTTTC.